This T cell receptor (beta chain) was profiled in a study of T cell responses to AZD1222 COVID-19 vaccine (dated by TCRdb to the early 2020s). Context from the whole study: AZD1222 recipients whose second dose came at about 4 weeks and those whose second dose came at about 12 weeks were combined into one group, since spike-specific TCR depth and breadth did not differ between the two schedules. Enrollment into the trials was organized by age into subgroups of 18-55, 56-69 and 70-plus years, and those subgroups contained roughly 150, 30 and 60 TCR-sequenced participants, respectively. A total of 230 to 250 trial participants underwent TCR sequencing, of whom about 200 had received two doses of AZD1222 and roughly 26 had received two doses of the MenACWY control vaccine. On the study overall, not on this receptor specifically: The vaccine-associated CD4 TCRs covered the entire spike protein, and the dominant responses fell in regions 160-218 and 743-854. A significant rise in spike-specific TCR breadth and depth was observed after two AZD1222 doses relative to day 0 and relative to MenACWY recipients. Because no day 14 peak-response samples were available, the repertoires could be characterized only after the peak T cell response. The 56-69-year group was small, and its depth increase did not reach significance, likely because of low power. Conclusions about previously exposed vaccinees are limited because only a handful of AZD1222 recipients were SARS-CoV-2 seropositive at baseline. Reportedly, almost half of the unique spike-specific TCRs recognized epitopes lying outside the regions that are mutated in the B.1.351 and B.1.1.7 variants. Participants were mostly white British, with more females than males. The authors suggested clonal diversity may have been underestimated.

The CDR3 regions of human TCRbeta chains were analyzed by immunosequencing. Per the authors' processing: Repertoire TCRs were checked for matches against a reference library of SARS-CoV-2-specific TCRs that had been generated using the MIRA antigen-specificity platform. Breadth was defined as the fraction of unique TCRs that were SARS-CoV-2-associated, and depth was defined as the fraction of total T cells that were SARS-CoV-2-associated. Using the MIRA data, each spike-specific TCR was mapped to the spike region that the TCR reacts to and placed in a CD4 or CD8 class. Log10-transformed breadth and depth values were compared by one-way ANOVA with Sidak's multiple comparisons tests. Here the immuneACCESS table is served through TCRdb, limited to in-frame sequences with V and J called. Missing clones are a known gap in these copies; in checked studies unresolved V genes cover under half, and the rest lacks a known reason. The DNA gave D and trimming, while V, J and clone size come from that table. Counted in this sample were 130,000 to 150,000 clones; approximately 89% of them appeared once. The ten top clones hold roughly 2.8% of the sample.

The CDR3 spans 16 residues, from the cysteine through the phenylalanine. The kept DNA is CDR3 alone, 48 bases in frame from the first base. V and J are trimmed by 3 bases and 4 bases, and the gene matches miss 9 bases of the junction. CDR1 and CDR2 are drawn from the germline V gene: SGHRS, YFSETQ. Interpreted using the paper, the time point label stands for: baseline before first vaccination. Samples from vaccinated people were obtained from the UK trials COV001 and COV002, which included a single-blind randomized controlled phase 2/3 trial of AZD1222 (ChAdOx1 nCoV-19) in healthy adults. For TCRbeta chain sequencing, PBMC samples from trial participants were taken at day 0 and at day 28 after the second dose. Worth noting for this clone: There is no known antigen for this receptor. No base-level quality is on record; no much larger clone is a single base apart.

The sample in question was peripheral blood, obtained on day 0 of AZD1222 vaccination. In this chain, TRBV5-1 is recombined with TRBJ2-1; 8 central nucleotides agree with TRBD2. The clonotype originates from an adult in good health. CDR3 reads: CASSWDHREGYNEQFF. The nucleotides read TGCGCCAGCAGCTGGGACCACCGGGAGGGGTACAATGAGCAGTTCTTC. The variable domain in full, with residues beyond the CDR3 obtained from the reference TRBV5-1 and TRBJ2-1 genes, is KAGVTQTPRYLIKTRGQQVTLSCSPISGHRSVSWYQQTPGQGLQFLFEYFSETQRNKGNFPGRFSGRQFSNSRSEMNVSTLELGDSALYLCASSWDHREGYNEQFFGPGTRLTVL.